The 9 T cell receptor beta chains below were found in one sample sequenced in a study of naive and memory T cell subsets. As to treatment: skin biopsy from PPD injection site in Mantoux-positive individual. A UMI-containing oligonucleotide was joined by 3' ligation to the TCR cDNA template. Four PCR rounds used nested alpha and beta constant region primers plus the SP2 primer. TCRdb used MiXCR to reprocess the UMI-ligation and nested PCR reads, holding one entry per CDR3 protein. The repertoire includes 20,000 to 25,000 distinct CDR3 sequences, roughly 5.5% of them detected once, and 6.2% sits in the top ten. Sample: skin, taken from a tuberculin skin test site. The source of these receptors is an adult in good health.

This clonotype showed up many times. CDR3 bases: TGCAGCGTTGAGGACAGGATGGACAATGAGCAGTTCTTC. This sequence encodes CSVEDRMDNEQFF. The rearrangement links TRBV29-1 to TRBJ2-1; 7 nucleotides line up with TRBD1. Trimming cost V 3 bases and J 5 bases; bases outside gene matches: 4. Germline values: CDR1 SQVTM, CDR2 ANQGSEA. This CDR3 is 13 amino acids long.

This clonotype was seen ten or more times. The chain uses TRBV13 and TRBJ2-7; D is unclear. Per the germline V gene, CDR1 is PRHDT and CDR2 is FYEKMQ (reference sequence). The ends were cut back, 6 bases at V and 6 bases at J, with 21 bases in the middle. This CDR3 spans 15 amino acids. In DNA, the CDR3 is TGTGCCAGCAGTGAGGAATCTAGAGGCCGCGGCGAGCAGTACTTC. Translated: CASSEESRGRGEQYF.

Many counts were recorded for this clonotype. The chain is built from TRBV20-1 and TRBJ2-7, with unresolved D. V shed 4 bases and J shed 1 base, with 8 bases lying between them. Looked up from germline, CDR1 is DFQATT and CDR2 is SNEGSKA (reference sequence). The CDR3 length is 12 residues. CDR3 in DNA: TGCAGTGCTAAACCGGGTTCCTACGAGCAGTACTTC. Amino acid sequence: CSAKPGSYEQYF.

This chain joins TRBV7-9 and TRBJ1-1; maybe TRBD1 (5 bases). V was cut by 0 bases and J by 0 bases, with 8 bases left in between. The CDR3 is made up of 15 amino acids. Germline V lookup: CDR1 SEHNR, CDR2 FQNEAQ (reference sequence). The CDR3 region is CASSLAPGMNTEAFF. CDR3 DNA: TGTGCCAGCAGCTTAGCGCCAGGGATGAACACTGAAGCTTTCTTT.

This clonotype has just a few counts. V and J are TRBV18 and TRBJ1-1, with TRBD1 as a possible D gene (6 bases). Per germline, CDR1 KGHSH and CDR2 LQKENI. V was trimmed by 3 bases and J by 2 bases, leaving 10 bases between them. This CDR3 is 14 amino acids long. Here the CDR3 reads CASSPQGRNTEAFF. CDR3 DNA sequence: TGTGCCAGCTCACCTCAGGGGCGAAACACTGAAGCTTTCTTT. Filled out from reference TRBV18 and TRBJ1-1, the complete variable domain reads NAGVMQNPRHLVRRRGQEARLRCSPMKGHSHVYWYRQLPEEGLKFMVYLQKENIIDESGMPKERFSAEFPKEGPSILRIQQVVRGDSAAYFCASSPQGRNTEAFFGQGTRLTVV.

In its sample, this clonotype was seen many times. The chain has TRBV7-9 and TRBJ1-1; a possible D gene is TRBD1 (6 bases). Per germline, CDR1 SEHNR and CDR2 FQNEAQ (reference sequence). The length of the CDR3 is 13 residues. The V and J ends lost 5 bases and 6 bases respectively, with 13 bases between them. CDR3 nucleotide sequence: TGTGCCAGCAGCCCAGAGGACAGCCCTGAAGCTTTCTTT. It codes for CASSPEDSPEAFF.

By proportion, this clonotype is medium-sized. At one end, the junction sequence differs from germline, possibly due to a read error. V usage is TRBV7-7 and J usage is TRBJ2-1; D is perhaps TRBD1 (6 bases). The CDR3 runs 15 residues. From germline, CDR1 is SSHAT and CDR2 FNYEAQ (reference sequence). The CDR3 sequence is CASSSDRSSYNEQFF. CDR3 DNA: TGTGCTAGCAGTTCTGACAGGAGCTCCTACAATGAGCAGTTCTTC.

There are a few counts of this clonotype. CDR3 in amino acids: CSVGSRVSEQFF. CDR3 DNA: TGCAGCGTTGGTAGTCGTGTGTCTGAGCAGTTCTTC. The chain employs TRBV29-1 and TRBJ2-1; no clear D gene. V lost 4 bases and J lost 9, with 13 bases in between. The length of the CDR3 is 12 residues. The germline gives CDR1 SQVTM, CDR2 ANQGSEA.

This clonotype was seen a few times. The chain combines TRBV6-5 with TRBJ1-2; D call uncertain. V was shortened by 6 bases and J by 2 bases, with 7 bases between the two germline ends. The CDR3 totals 12 residues. Germline loops: CDR1 MNHEY, CDR2 SVGAGI. The CDR3: CASRTGNYGYTF. The DNA of the CDR3 is TGTGCCAGCAGGACGGGAAACTATGGCTACACCTTC.